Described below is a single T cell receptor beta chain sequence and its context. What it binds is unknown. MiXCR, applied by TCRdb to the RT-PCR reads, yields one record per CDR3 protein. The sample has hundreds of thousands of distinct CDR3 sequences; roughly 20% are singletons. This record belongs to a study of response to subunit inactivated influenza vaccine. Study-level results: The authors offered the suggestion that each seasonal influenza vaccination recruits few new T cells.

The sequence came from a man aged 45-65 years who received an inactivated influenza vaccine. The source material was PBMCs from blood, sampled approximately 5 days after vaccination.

This CDR3 reads CASKGGSTEAFF. CDR3 in DNA: TGTGCCAGCAAGGGGGGAAGTACTGAAGCTTTCTTT. The chain carries TRBV6-1 and TRBJ1-1, with D possibly being TRBD1 (6 bases). This CDR3 contains 12 residues. The germline V gene encodes CDR1 MNHNS and CDR2 SASEGT. V was shortened by 7 bases and J by 5 bases, with 11 bases between the two germline ends.